This TCR beta chain is from a study of CD8 T cells in Susac syndrome. A quantity of about 0.45 to 1 ug RNA underwent reverse transcription using random hexamers. Amplification of TCR beta CDR3 by immunoSEQ multiplex PCR spanned 54 Vbeta and 13 Jbeta. TCRdb ran MiXCR on the immunoSEQ multiplex PCR reads and lists one entry per CDR3 protein. Among a few hundred thousand distinct CDR3 sequences listed, around 95% were seen once. The multiple sclerosis control group was made up of treatment-naive patients with stable or active relapsing-remitting disease. Both CD4+ and CD8+ T cells were negatively isolated, and TEMRA cells underwent FACS enrichment. Trimming at V came to 6 bases and at J to 0 bases, leaving 6 bases not matched to a gene. CDR3 length equals 16 residues. CDR1 is DFQATT and CDR2 is SNEGSKA in the germline V gene (reference sequence).

The sample was CD4+ T cells from PBMCs. The V call is TRBV20-1, the J call TRBJ2-6; 9 nucleotides line up with TRBD1. This receptor was identified in a human donor with multiple sclerosis. The CDR3 region has the DNA TGCAGTGCCCGGGACAGGGCCTACTCTGGGGCCAACGTCCTGACTTTC. It specifies CSARDRAYSGANVLTF.